Listed below are T cell receptor beta chains from one sample, sequenced in a study of blood T cell repertoires in COVID-19. Sequencing used immunoSEQ multiplex PCR; TCRdb keeps in-frame clones, though not all of them. This sample carries some 320,000 clones, roughly 86% of them seen once, and the ten largest clones take approximately 5%. Sample: PBMCs or T cells enriched from blood (not recorded which). Receptors were obtained from a woman aged 25 to 39 who had recovered from COVID-19. CDR3s include the opening cysteine and the closing phenylalanine or tryptophan. A D gene is named only where the DNA matches it firmly. A clone size is listed for some rows: how often the clone was seen (once, few, many), or a class if it is expanded.

clone_size d_call j_call v_call cdr3_nt cdr3_aa
NA NA TRBJ2-5 TRBV2 TGTGCCAGCAGTGACGGGGGATCTAAGACCCAGTACTTC CASSDGGSKTQYF
NA NA TRBJ1-6 TRBV7-2 TGTGCCAGCAGCCTATATAATTCACCCCTCCACTTT CASSLYNSPLHF
NA TRBD1 TRBJ1-1 TRBV18 TGTGCCAGCTCACTCGGGACAGGGCGGATAAACACTGAAGCTTTCTTT CASSLGTGRINTEAFF
once TRBD2 TRBJ2-5 TRBV6-1 TGTGCCAGCAGTGAAGCCAGCGGGGGCTTCCAAGAGACCCAGTACTTC CASSEASGGFQETQYF
once TRBD2 TRBJ2-5 TRBV5-1 TGCGCCAGCAGCTGGCTAGCGGGGGTAGATGAGACCCAGTACTTC CASSWLAGVDETQYF
once NA TRBJ1-1 TRBV6-5 TGTGCCAGCAGTTACGTCAGGGGAGACACTGAAGCTTTCTTT CASSYVRGDTEAFF
NA NA TRBJ1-2 TRBV7-9 TGTGCCAGCAGCTTAACCCCGGAGGGGTATGGCTACACCTTC CASSLTPEGYGYTF
few NA TRBJ2-7 TRBV12-3/TRBV12-4 TGTGCCAGCAGTTTTGCGGCGGAGCAGTACTTC CASSFAAEQYF
NA NA TRBJ1-6 TRBV2 TGTGCGGGGGCAACAGGGAGTAATTCACCCCTCCACTTT CAGATGSNSPLHF
few TRBD1 TRBJ1-5 TRBV6-1 TGTGCCAGCAGTGAAGGAGTCCGGGACAGTGCGCTGCAGCCCCAGCATTTT CASSEGVRDSALQPQHF
NA TRBD1 TRBJ1-2 TRBV28 TGTGCCAGCACCGGGACAGGAGACTATGGCTACACCTTC CASTGTGDYGYTF
NA NA TRBJ1-2 TRBV5-4 TGTGCCAGCAGCTTGGTAGGTGAGGGCGCTGGCTACACCTTC CASSLVGEGAGYTF
NA NA TRBJ1-1 TRBV25-1 TGTGCCAGCAGTGAACAGGGGCACACTGAAGCTTTCTTT CASSEQGHTEAFF
NA TRBD1 TRBJ1-1 TRBV19 TGTGCCAGTAGTACACAGGGGGACACTGAAGCTTTCTTT CASSTQGDTEAFF
NA TRBD1 TRBJ1-3 TRBV4-1 TGCGCCAGCAGCCTAACCGGACAGGGTGGAAACACCATATATTTT CASSLTGQGGNTIYF
medium-sized NA TRBJ2-2 TRBV7-9 TGTGCCAGCAGCTTACATCAGGGGTTCACCGGGGAGCTGTTTTTT CASSLHQGFTGELFF
few NA TRBJ2-5 TRBV12-3/TRBV12-4 TGTGCCAGCAGTTTCAACAGCCAAGAGACCCAGTACTTC CASSFNSQETQYF
NA TRBD2 TRBJ2-7 TRBV18 TGTGCCAGCTCACCGGAGGCTAGCGGGGCCCCTATGGAGCAGTACTTC CASSPEASGAPMEQYF
once NA TRBJ1-3 TRBV20-1 TGCAGTGCTAGTCAGGCCCATTCCTCTGGAAACACCATATATTTT CSASQAHSSGNTIYF
once TRBD1 TRBJ2-3 TRBV9 TGTGCCAGCAGCGTAGGAGGGGGCCCCAGCACAGATACGCAGTATTTT CASSVGGGPSTDTQYF
few NA TRBJ1-1 TRBV7-8 TGTGCCAGCAGCTTTGAGGCAGGGGCCAACACTGAAGCTTTCTTT CASSFEAGANTEAFF
NA NA TRBJ1-5 TRBV6-6 TGTGCCAGCAGTCCCTCCGTGTCACTTATACCTTATAGCAATCAGCCCCAGCATTTT CASSPSVSLIPYSNQPQHF
NA NA TRBJ1-2 TRBV28 TGTGCCAGCAAGATTGGGGGGGCCTATGGCTACACCTTC CASKIGGAYGYTF
NA NA TRBJ1-1 TRBV7-9 TGTGCCAGCAGCTCCCGGAGTAACACTGAAGCTTTCTTT CASSSRSNTEAFF
NA TRBD1 TRBJ1-4 TRBV7-9 TGTGCCAGCAGCTTAGGGACAGGGAGCGAAAAACTGTTTTTT CASSLGTGSEKLFF